This TCR beta chain was profiled in a study of shared clonotypes between healthy human individuals. The CDR3 has 13 amino acids. Each subset's genomic DNA was shared equally among a number of immunoSEQ plates. Here immunoSEQ multiplex PCR was the method, and the copy in TCRdb shows in-frame clones only, minus some. The sample consists of about 470,000 clones, around 79% of them appearing once. What was sequenced was PBMCs. This receptor was taken from a middle-aged woman in good health. Some clones in this sample may be carry-over from other donors' samples. The chain is built from TRBV21-1 and TRBJ2-7; TRBD2, the table's D call, lacks a check against the DNA. TRBV21-1 is termed a pseudogene. CDR3 protein: CASSNGTSYEQYF. CDR3 sequence (DNA): TGTGCCAGCAGCAACGGGACTTCCTACGAGCAGTACTTC.